The 9 T cell receptor beta chains below were found in one sample sequenced in a study of low-dose radiotherapy and immunotherapy resistance in tumors. Time point given: after trial treatment. Treatment of the sample: LDRT plus nivolumab, ipilimumab, low-dose cyclophosphamide and aspirin (RACIN trial). TRAV- and TRBV-specific primers primed first-strand cDNA, covering alpha and beta chains. PCR amplification of the TCRs was performed with Phusion for 15 to 25 PCR cycles, and it relied on a constant-region primer together with a V-primer adapter. TCRdb itself ran the reads through MiXCR, one entry per CDR3 protein. The repertoire holds approximately 100,000 distinct CDR3 sequences, with less than 25% as singletons. The specimen comprised PBMCs, sampled after low-dose radiotherapy plus immunotherapy. The receptor source for this set is a male donor with prostate cancer.

This clonotype was recorded many times. The rearrangement uses TRBV19 and TRBJ2-7, with TRBD2 identical over 8 bases. CDR3 size: 15 residues. In germline, CDR1 is LNHDA, CDR2 SQIVND (reference sequence). J lost 4 bases, V lost 3 bases, and 8 bases had no gene match. The CDR3 DNA reads as TGTGCCAGTAGTATCGGGAGCGGGGGAGTTTACGAGCAGTACTTC. It codes for CASSIGSGGVYEQYF.

This clonotype was counted at least ten times. V gene TRBV11-3 combines with J gene TRBJ2-1; perhaps TRBD2 as D (6 bases). V was shortened by 5 bases and J by 5 bases, with 13 bases between the two germline ends. Germline CDR1 and CDR2: SGHNT and YENEEA. CDR3 length: 14 residues. In nucleotides, the CDR3 is TGTGCCAGCAGCCACCAAGCGGGCAACAATGAGCAGTTCTTC. Its translation is CASSHQAGNNEQFF.

This clonotype was observed at least ten times. The V call is TRBV7-2, the J call TRBJ2-3; 7 bases are shared with TRBD2. The germline V gene has CDR1 SGHTA and CDR2 FQGNSA. V lost 3 bases and J lost 2; bases outside the gene matches: 8. The CDR3 contains 16 residues. CDR3: CASSFGTNTLTDTQYF. CDR3 sequence (DNA): TGTGCCAGCAGCTTTGGGACTAACACTCTCACAGATACGCAGTATTTT.

This clonotype has at least ten counts. CDR3 sequence: CASSLSGGSYGYTF. The CDR3 coding sequence is TGTGCCAGCAGTTTATCAGGAGGGAGCTATGGCTACACCTTC. This chain uses TRBV27 with TRBJ1-2; no firm D call. The CDR3 is 14 amino acids. CDR1 MNHEY and CDR2 SMNVEV come from the germline V gene (reference sequence). V gave up 0 bases and J gave up 4 bases, with 9 bases separating them.

The sample holds many counts of this clonotype. The chain has TRBV12-3 or TRBV12-4 and TRBJ2-7; perhaps D is TRBD1 or TRBD2 (5 bases each). Trimming shortened V by 3 bases and J by 13 bases, and 16 bases separated the two germline ends. CDR3 size: 12 residues. CDR3: CASSFGQEDIYF. The CDR3 DNA reads TGTGCCAGCAGTTTTGGGCAGGAGGACATTTACTTC.

The V call is TRBV5-4, the J call TRBJ2-3, with TRBD2 matching over 12 bases. V lost 3 bases, J lost 0 bases, and 5 bases stayed unmatched. The CDR3 loop spans 17 amino acids. The germline V gene has CDR1 SGHNT and CDR2 YYREEE (reference sequence). CDR3 in amino acids: CASSSGTSGYSTDTQYF. The CDR3 DNA reads as TGTGCCAGCAGCTCTGGGACTAGCGGGTATAGCACAGATACGCAGTATTTT.

This clonotype was seen repeatedly, ten times or more. The V call is TRBV20-1, the J call TRBJ2-4, with D perhaps assigned TRBD1 or TRBD2 (6 bases each). The CDR3 contains 16 residues. Germline V gene data show CDR1 as DFQATT and CDR2 as SNEGSKA (reference sequence). Trimming cost V 0 bases and J 1 base, with 13 bases left between them. CDR3 in amino acids: CSARDHRGVAKNIQYF. For the CDR3, the DNA is TGCAGTGCTAGAGATCATAGGGGGGTGGCCAAAAACATTCAGTACTTC.

This clonotype was observed many times. The chain employs TRBV7-9 and TRBJ1-5; D remains ambiguous. The CDR3 totals 14 residues. Germline V gene sequence: CDR1 SEHNR, CDR2 FQNEAQ (reference sequence). V dropped 1 base and J dropped 6 bases, with 10 bases sitting between them. For the CDR3, the DNA is TGTGCCAGCAGCTTAGATGTCGCAGGTCAGCCCCAGCATTTT. Translation: CASSLDVAGQPQHF.

Turning to this clonotype: A read error is the likely source, as a far larger clone sits one nucleotide away. The CDR3 region is CASSRDAYNEQFF. The CDR3 DNA is TGTGCCAGCAGCCGGGACGCCTACAATGAGCAGTTCTTC. This chain links TRBV21-1 with TRBJ2-1; TRBD1 was called by the table and not checked on the DNA. TRBV21-1 is designated a pseudogene. The CDR3 has 13 amino acids.